These 16 T cell receptor beta chains were all obtained from the same sample, sequenced in a study of OX40 agonist ivuxolimab in advanced cancers. The assay was immunoSEQ multiplex PCR, and TCRdb's table has in-frame clones only and misses some. The repertoire consists of some 13,000 clones, with around 74% occurring once and the leading ten covering about 34%. The sequencing here drew on CD4+ or CD8+ T cells sorted from blood, taken in a trial of the OX40 agonist ivuxolimab. The receptors here all came from an adult with an advanced solid tumor such as melanoma, head and neck, liver or kidney cancer.

The gene calls are TRBV7-9 and TRBJ1-2; D is uncertain. The length of the CDR3 is 15 residues. Trimming removed 4 bases at V and 4 bases at J, with 16 bases between. Per germline, CDR1 SEHNR and CDR2 FQNEAQ (reference sequence). CDR3 DNA: TGTGCCAGCAGCTCCGATTCGGTTTTTAGCTATGGCTACACCTTC. Protein sequence: CASSSDSVFSYGYTF.

This clone was seen a handful of times. This chain uses TRBV18 with TRBJ1-2; 7 bases line up with TRBD1. The V gene's germline CDR1 is KGHSH and CDR2 LQKENI. The CDR3 spans 18 residues. The junction had 13 bases not matched to a gene; V was cut back by 0 bases and J by 3 bases. CDR3 nucleotides: TGTGCCAGCTCACCACCGGGGGCAGGGGGATTTCACTACTATGGCTACACCTTC. Translating gives CASSPPGAGGFHYYGYTF.

V gene TRBV6-1 combines with J gene TRBJ2-6; D might be TRBD1 (6 bases). The ends were cut back, 3 bases at V and 0 bases at J, with 21 bases in the middle. The germline V gene encodes CDR1 MNHNS and CDR2 SASEGT. There are 20 residues in the CDR3. CDR3 DNA sequence: TGTGCCAGCAGTGACGCCAGAGGCACAGGGAGTTTCTCTGGGGCCAACGTCCTGACTTTC. This codes for CASSDARGTGSFSGANVLTF.

CDR3 in amino acids: CASTSVDRGLEQYF. The CDR3 DNA reads as TGTGCCAGCACCTCGGTGGACAGGGGGCTCGAGCAGTACTTC. J is TRBJ2-7 and V is TRBV28, with 11 bases identical to TRBD1. The CDR3 runs to 14 residues. Germline V CDR1 and CDR2: MDHEN, SYDVKM. Germline trimming cut 7 bases from V and 6 bases from J; bases unmatched to any gene: 8. The full variable domain, rest sourced from reference TRBV28 and TRBJ2-7, is DVKVTQSSRYLVKRTGEKVFLECVQDMDHENMFWYRQDPGLGLRLIYFSYDVKMKEKGDIPEGYSVSREKKERFSLILESASTNQTSMYLCASTSVDRGLEQYFGPGTRLTVT.

This clone was observed once. The rearrangement links TRBV19 to TRBJ1-4; D is uncertain. The CDR3 totals 13 residues. V lost 5 bases to trimming and J lost 7 bases, with 11 bases between them. CDR1 is LNHDA, CDR2 SQIVND, per germline (reference sequence). This CDR3 reads CASSGWLGEKLFF. The CDR3 nucleotides read TGTGCCAGTAGTGGTTGGCTTGGTGAAAAACTGTTTTTT.

This clone has more than one count but fewer than ten. The J gene is TRBJ1-1, the V gene TRBV6-6; D is perhaps TRBD1 (6 bases). Deletions cut 7 bases from V and 7 bases from J, with 16 bases between. In germline, CDR1 is MNHNY, CDR2 SVGAGI (reference sequence). The CDR3 spans 13 residues. The CDR3 nucleotides are TGTGCCAGCACCATGGGGGGGGGCGGTGAAGCTTTCTTT. Translation gives CASTMGGGGEAFF.

This clone is medium-sized in the sample. The rearrangement uses TRBV10-3 and TRBJ1-2, with a weak D call TRBD1 (5 bases). CDR3 size: 15 residues. Germline lookup yields CDR1 ENHRY and CDR2 SYGVKD. The V and J ends lost 3 bases and 6 bases respectively, with 17 bases between them. In DNA, the CDR3 is TGTGCCATCAGTGATTCAGGGAGCCCCGTGGATGGCTACACCTTC. The encoded protein is CAISDSGSPVDGYTF.

The rearrangement links TRBV5-6 to TRBJ1-5, with 9 bases identical to TRBD1. This CDR3 contains 16 residues. V gave up 0 bases and J gave up 5 bases; unmatched junction bases: 6. Germline values: CDR1 SGHDT, CDR2 YYEEEE. The CDR3 DNA reads TGTGCCAGCAGCTTGGCGGGACAGGGAATTTATCAGCCCCAGCATTTT. Translated, it gives CASSLAGQGIYQPQHF.

This clone was recorded only once. This chain links TRBV27 with TRBJ2-7; possibly TRBD2 for D (6 bases). The CDR3 runs to 14 residues. The V and J ends lost 3 bases and 5 bases respectively, with 14 bases between them. Per germline, CDR1 MNHEY and CDR2 SMNVEV (reference sequence). The CDR3 reads CASSFVPGRHEQYF. The CDR3 DNA reads as TGTGCCAGCAGTTTTGTCCCAGGGAGGCACGAGCAGTACTTC.

This rearrangement joins TRBV6-6 to TRBJ2-1; D is uncertain. The length of the CDR3 is 15 residues. The V gene lost 5 bases and the J gene lost 1 base, with 12 bases spanning the gap. CDR1 and CDR2 (germline): MNHNY, SVGAGI (reference sequence). This CDR3 is CASSQRTGSYNEQFF. The CDR3 nucleotides read TGTGCCAGCAGTCAGAGAACTGGATCCTACAATGAGCAGTTCTTC.

The chain carries TRBV11-3 and TRBJ2-2, with 8 bases matching TRBD1. V lost 4 bases to trimming and J lost 3 bases; unmatched junction nucleotides: 4. The CDR3 sequence is 15 residues long. Germline V gene lookup returns CDR1 SGHNT and CDR2 YENEEA. The CDR3 spells CASSSLRGHTGELFF. The CDR3 bases are TGTGCCAGCAGCTCCCTCAGGGGGCACACCGGGGAGCTGTTTTTT.

V gene TRBV7-2 combines with J gene TRBJ1-4; no definite D call. The CDR3 is 12 amino acids. Trimming removed 4 bases at V and 4 bases at J, with 4 bases between. The germline CDR1 and CDR2 sequences are SGHTA and FQGNSA. This chain's CDR3 is CASSSFNEKLFF. The CDR3 bases are TGTGCCAGCAGCTCTTTTAATGAAAAACTGTTTTTT.

The chain links TRBV6-1 to TRBJ2-7, with 9 bases that match TRBD1. The CDR3 spans 14 residues. V lost 5 bases and J lost 3; bases outside the gene matches: 5. Germline V CDR1 and CDR2: MNHNS, SASEGT. The CDR3 DNA follows: TGTGCCAGCAGTCTAGGGACAGGGTACTACGAGCAGTACTTC. Amino acid sequence: CASSLGTGYYEQYF.

V usage is TRBV29-1 and J usage is TRBJ2-1, with 8 bases aligning to TRBD1. The CDR3 is made up of 13 amino acids. Trimming at V came to 1 base and at J to 8 bases, leaving 4 bases not matched to a gene. CDR1 and CDR2 (germline): SQVTM, ANQGSEA. Written as DNA, the CDR3 is TGCAGCGTTGAAGCCAACAGGGGGTATGAGCAGTTCTTC. Translated: CSVEANRGYEQFF.

This sequence joins TRBV29-1 and TRBJ1-2; D is ambiguous. V was shortened by 3 bases and J by 0 bases, with 8 bases between the two germline ends. Germline V gives CDR1 SQVTM, CDR2 ANQGSEA. The CDR3 length is 13 residues. The chain's CDR3 is CSVDVGTNYGYTF. CDR3 nucleotides: TGCAGCGTTGATGTGGGGACTAACTATGGCTACACCTTC.

V usage is TRBV9 and J usage is TRBJ2-7; 8 bases are a match to TRBD1. With V trimmed by 4 bases and J by 2 bases, 14 bases remained unmatched. This CDR3 has 17 amino acids. The germline gives CDR1 SGDLS, CDR2 YYNGEE. The CDR3 DNA is TGTGCCAGCAGCAGCGATCCGGGACAGGATAACCCCTACGAGCAGTACTTC. It codes for CASSSDPGQDNPYEQYF.